These 29 T cell receptor beta chains came from one sample sequenced in a study of cytomegalovirus exposure and HLA in healthy donors. 13 Jbeta primers and 60 Vbeta primers were used for the PCR. The method was immunoSEQ multiplex PCR; TCRdb's version includes in-frame clones alone and lacks a portion of them. Of some 95,000 clones listed, roughly 76% were seen once; the top ten hold less than 1.5%. Sequenced: PBMCs. The source of these receptors is a female donor in good health and CMV-seronegative.

The chain has TRBV30 and TRBJ1-2; 9 bases map to TRBD1. V lost 8 bases, J lost 8 bases, and 9 bases stayed unmatched. This CDR3 spans 12 amino acids. Per germline, CDR1 GTSNPN and CDR2 SVGIG (reference sequence). This chain's CDR3 is CATPQGAGGYTF. The CDR3 DNA is TGTGCCACTCCACAGGGGGCTGGCGGCTACACCTTC.

The sample holds a few counts of this clone. The chain has TRBV5-4 and TRBJ2-3; 11 bases agree with TRBD2. The CDR3 consists of 17 residues. Trimming took 0 bases from V and 3 from J; bases not matched to a gene: 6. Per germline, CDR1 SGHNT and CDR2 YYREEE (reference sequence). DNA of the CDR3: TGTGCCAGCAGCTTGGCCTGGTCTAGCGGGGGGACAGATACGCAGTATTTT. Its translation is CASSLAWSSGGTDTQYF.

This rearrangement joins TRBV28 to TRBJ2-7; 9 bases fit TRBD1. The CDR3 runs 16 residues. V shed 2 bases, J shed 3 bases, and the junction held 8 bases outside the gene matches. Germline V gives CDR1 MDHEN, CDR2 SYDVKM. In DNA, the CDR3 is TGTGCCAGCAGTTTACCCTTCGGACAGGGGAGCTACGAGCAGTACTTC. Translating gives CASSLPFGQGSYEQYF.

DNA for the CDR3: TGTGCCACCAGCACATACCGGGACAGGGAACAGAACACTGAAGCTTTCTTT. It specifies CATSTYRDREQNTEAFF. The chain carries TRBV15 and TRBJ1-1, with 9 bases identical to TRBD1. The V gene's germline CDR1 is LNHNV and CDR2 YYDKDF (reference sequence). Unmatched junction bases numbered 10, after V lost 4 bases and J lost 1 base. The CDR3 covers 17 residues.

The rearrangement uses TRBV10-2 and TRBJ2-2, with 7 bases fitting TRBD1. The CDR3 has 13 amino acids. Germline V lookup: CDR1 WSHSY, CDR2 SAAADI. With 0 bases clipped from V and 13 bases from J, the junction kept 5 bases outside the gene matches. CDR3 sequence (DNA): TGCGCCAGCAGTGAGTCTTTAGGGGGCGCGCTGTTTTTT. It encodes CASSESLGGALFF.

The J gene is TRBJ2-3, the V gene TRBV5-1; TRBD1 might be the D (6 bases). Trimming stripped 5 bases from V and 3 bases from J, with 16 bases between. The CDR3 has 15 amino acids. The germline V gene encodes CDR1 SGHRS and CDR2 YFSETQ. The CDR3 DNA follows: TGCGCCAGCAGTCCGGCAGGGGACGTTACAGATACGCAGTATTTT. It translates to CASSPAGDVTDTQYF.

In this sample, this clone turned up a few times. At one end, the junction sequence differs from germline, possibly due to a read error. The rearrangement uses TRBV7-7 and TRBJ2-5, with TRBD1 identical over 9 bases. Germline V lookup: CDR1 SSHAT, CDR2 FNYEAQ (reference sequence). This CDR3 contains 13 residues. CDR3 loop: CASSLGQGKTQYF. CDR3 bases: TGTGCTAGCAGCTTAGGACAGGGGAAGACCCAGTACTTC.

The J gene is TRBJ2-7, the V gene TRBV7-2, with 7 bases identical to TRBD2. Looked up from germline, CDR1 is SGHTA and CDR2 is FQGNSA. This CDR3 contains 14 residues. V shed 1 base and J 7 bases; nucleotides not matched to a gene: 7. The CDR3 region has the DNA TGTGCCAGCAGCTTAGTTTGGGGACTAAGAGAGCAGTACTTC. Protein product: CASSLVWGLREQYF. The complete variable domain, with remaining parts taken from reference TRBV7-2 and TRBJ2-7, reads GAGVSQSPSNKVTEKGKDVELRCDPISGHTALYWYRQSLGQGLEFLIYFQGNSAPDKSGLPSDRFSAERTGGSVSTLTIQRTQQEDSAVYLCASSLVWGLREQYFGPGTRLTVT.

The chain links TRBV6-5 to TRBJ1-1, with D maybe TRBD1 (6 bases). V shed 5 bases and J shed 4 bases, with 11 bases lying between them. Germline values: CDR1 MNHEY, CDR2 SVGAGI. This CDR3 region has 13 residues. The CDR3 DNA sequence: TGTGCCAGCAGTCGAACAGGGACCACTGAAGCTTTCTTT. Its translation: CASSRTGTTEAFF.

The rearrangement joins TRBV7-3 to TRBJ2-2, with D maybe TRBD2 (5 bases). This CDR3 region has 15 residues. V was cut by 5 bases and J by 0 bases, with 10 bases left in between. Germline V gene lookup returns CDR1 SGHTA and CDR2 FQGTGA. The chain's CDR3 is CASSPDYTNTGELFF. In DNA, the CDR3 is TGTGCCAGCAGCCCAGACTATACGAACACCGGGGAGCTGTTTTTT.

As DNA, the CDR3 is TGTGCCAGCAGCCCACCCGGAGGGCAGCGCTACGAGCAGTACTTC. Translated: CASSPPGGQRYEQYF. The rearrangement links TRBV7-9 to TRBJ2-7; TRBD2 is a possible D gene (6 bases). Trimming took 5 bases from V and 3 from J, leaving 17 bases between them. The CDR3 runs to 15 residues. Germline V gene sequence: CDR1 SEHNR, CDR2 FQNEAQ (reference sequence). The full variable domain, in which reference TRBV7-9 and TRBJ2-7 provide the parts outside the CDR3, is DTGVSQNPRHKITKRGQNVTFRCDPISEHNRLYWYRQTLGQGPEFLTYFQNEAQLEKSRLLSDRFSAERPKGSFSTLEIQRTEQGDSAMYLCASSPPGGQRYEQYFGPGTRLTVT.

This clone was found a few times. Since a far larger clone is one base different, this is likely a read error. Here the CDR3 omits its conserved ending phenylalanine or tryptophan, so a read error is the likely source. The chain recombines TRBV19 with TRBJ1-5; D gene ambiguous. Between the trimmed V and J ends, which lost 7 bases and 4 bases, there was a span of 14 bases. CDR1 is LNHDA, CDR2 SQIVND, per germline (reference sequence). This CDR3 is built from 14 residues. Here the CDR3 reads CASTSGPPNQPQHL. For the CDR3, the DNA is TGTGCCAGTACTAGCGGCCCCCCGAATCAGCCCCAGCATTTG.

The chain recombines TRBV11-2 with TRBJ1-5; D is unclear. The ends were cut back, 5 bases at V and 7 bases at J, with 12 bases in the middle. The germline V gene encodes CDR1 SGHAT and CDR2 FQNNGV. The CDR3 runs to 13 residues. CDR3: CASSASYSQPQHF. The DNA of the CDR3 is TGTGCCAGCAGCGCGTCATACTCCCAGCCCCAGCATTTT. Together with reference TRBV11-2 and TRBJ1-5, the CDR3 gives the full variable domain: EAGVAQSPRYKIIEKRQSVAFWCNPISGHATLYWYQQILGQGPKLLIQFQNNGVVDDSQLPKDRFSAERLKGVDSTLKIQPAKLEDSAVYLCASSASYSQPQHFGDGTRLSIL.

V and J are TRBV5-1 and TRBJ2-1; TRBD2 agrees at 11 bases. Germline trimming cut 2 bases from V and 5 bases from J; bases unmatched to any gene: 3. The CDR3 loop spans 15 amino acids. Germline V CDR1 and CDR2: SGHRS, YFSETQ. CDR3 region: CASSFSGLADNEQFF. In DNA form, the CDR3 reads TGCGCCAGCAGCTTCTCGGGACTAGCGGACAATGAGCAGTTCTTC.

The chain couples TRBV7-9 to TRBJ2-6; 7 bases are a match to TRBD2. With 3 bases clipped from V and 0 bases from J, the junction kept 8 bases outside the gene matches. Germline CDR1 reads SEHNR; CDR2 reads FQNEAQ (reference sequence). The CDR3 consists of 18 residues. CDR3: CASSLGGAAFSGANVLTF. CDR3 in DNA: TGTGCCAGCAGCTTGGGAGGGGCTGCCTTCTCTGGGGCCAACGTCCTGACTTTC.

The chain recombines TRBV5-6 with TRBJ2-3, with 7 nucleotides matching TRBD1. Germline CDR1 and CDR2: SGHDT and YYEEEE. The CDR3 contains 17 residues. The trim removed 4 bases at V and 0 bases at J, leaving 11 bases unmatched. The CDR3, as DNA: TGTGCCAGCAGCCAACCTCCGACAGGGCTAAGCACAGATACGCAGTATTTT. It specifies CASSQPPTGLSTDTQYF.

This clone has a handful of counts. V and J are TRBV7-9 and TRBJ1-2; D ambiguous. Trimming took off 5 bases at V and 0 bases at J, with 10 bases between the two ends. Germline V gene sequence: CDR1 SEHNR, CDR2 FQNEAQ (reference sequence). The CDR3 spans 14 residues. As DNA, the CDR3 is TGTGCCAGCAGCGCGCCCGTTACTAACTATGGCTACACCTTC. Amino acid sequence: CASSAPVTNYGYTF.

Only a few counts were recorded for this clone. The chain joins TRBV27 to TRBJ2-7; 7 bases are shared with TRBD1. V gave up 5 bases and J gave up 2 bases; unmatched junction bases: 9. CDR3 length: 15 residues. Germline V gene lookup returns CDR1 MNHEY and CDR2 SMNVEV (reference sequence). The CDR3 protein is CASSDRGQTTYEQYF. CDR3 coding DNA: TGTGCCAGCAGTGACCGGGGACAGACTACCTACGAGCAGTACTTC.

The chain's CDR3 is CASSGTPNTEAFF. CDR3 bases: TGTGCCAGCAGTGGGACTCCGAACACTGAAGCTTTCTTT. The rearrangement joins TRBV6-1 to TRBJ1-1, with D unclear. The germline V gene encodes CDR1 MNHNS and CDR2 SASEGT. The CDR3 has 13 residues. Deletions cut 4 bases from V and 1 base from J, with 7 bases between.

The chain links TRBV4-1 to TRBJ2-5; the D gene is possibly TRBD2 (6 bases). This CDR3 contains 14 residues. The germline V gene has CDR1 MGHRA and CDR2 YSYEKL. V lost 8 bases, J lost 0 bases, and 13 bases lay in between. Here the CDR3 DNA reads TGCGCCAGCTCAATAATAGCGGACCAAGAGACCCAGTACTTC. Translating it yields CASSIIADQETQYF.

The V and J genes are TRBV6-5 and TRBJ1-3; 8 bases agree with TRBD1. Germline values: CDR1 MNHEY, CDR2 SVGAGI. After removal of 7 bases from V and 6 bases from J, the junction contained 8 bases not matched to a gene. The CDR3 loop spans 14 amino acids. CDR3 sequence (DNA): TGTGCCAGCACAGCCAGGGGGCGCGAAAACACCATATATTTT. It encodes CASTARGRENTIYF.

This clone was observed a few times. The genes are TRBV29-1 and TRBJ1-1; TRBD1 might be the D (5 bases). Per the germline V gene, CDR1 is SQVTM and CDR2 is ANQGSEA. Trimming stripped 7 bases from V and 2 bases from J, with 14 bases between. The CDR3 is 13 amino acids. CDR3 DNA: TGCAGCGCGGGGGACGGCTTAAACACTGAAGCTTTCTTT. Residues: CSAGDGLNTEAFF.

This sequence joins TRBV6-5 and TRBJ1-5; 9 bases are a match to TRBD1. Germline values: CDR1 MNHEY, CDR2 SVGAGI. The CDR3 contains 15 residues. J was trimmed by 4 bases and V by 0 bases; bases with no gene match: 1. DNA of the CDR3: TGTGCCAGCAGTTACTCCGGACAGGGGAATCAGCCCCAGCATTTT. Translating it yields CASSYSGQGNQPQHF.

This clone was seen a few times. The chain is built from TRBV7-2 and TRBJ2-1; D possibly corresponds to TRBD1 (6 bases). This CDR3 is built from 13 residues. The germline V gene has CDR1 SGHTA and CDR2 FQGNSA. Trimming pared 4 bases from V and 7 bases from J, leaving 11 bases between. The CDR3 sequence: CASSWTRGNEQFF. The DNA for the CDR3 is TGTGCCAGCAGCTGGACCAGGGGAAATGAGCAGTTCTTC.

This clone was recorded a few times. This sequence joins TRBV4-1 and TRBJ1-2; tentatively, D is TRBD1 (5 bases). This CDR3 is built from 14 residues. CDR1 is MGHRA, CDR2 YSYEKL, per germline. V dropped 3 bases and J dropped 7 bases, with 15 bases sitting between them. The CDR3 sequence: CASSQGPFSGGYTF. CDR3 DNA: TGCGCCAGCAGCCAGGGGCCTTTTTCGGGTGGCTACACCTTC.

The rearrangement links TRBV9 to TRBJ2-5; 8 bases map to TRBD2. Germline V gives CDR1 SGDLS, CDR2 YYNGEE. The junction had 6 bases not matched to a gene; V was cut back by 0 bases and J by 2 bases. This CDR3 contains 16 residues. In nucleotides, the CDR3 is TGTGCCAGCAGCGTAGGGACTAGCACACTTCAAGAGACCCAGTACTTC. Translating gives CASSVGTSTLQETQYF.

The V gene is TRBV9, the J gene TRBJ1-6, with D possibly being TRBD1 (5 bases). The germline V gene has CDR1 SGDLS and CDR2 YYNGEE. This CDR3 has 15 amino acids. V lost 0 bases to trimming and J lost 10 bases, with 14 bases between them. The CDR3 DNA is TGTGCCAGCAGCGTAGGGGGCGGGGGTGGGTCACCCCTCCACTTT. Translation: CASSVGGGGGSPLHF.

This clone appeared many times. V and J are TRBV5-4 and TRBJ1-2, with 7 nucleotides matching TRBD1. This CDR3 spans 16 amino acids. Germline V gene sequence: CDR1 SGHNT, CDR2 YYREEE (reference sequence). Trimming cost V 0 bases and J 3 bases; bases outside gene matches: 8. Here the CDR3 reads CASSLDRGWTDYGYTF. CDR3 DNA sequence: TGTGCCAGCAGCTTGGACAGGGGATGGACTGACTATGGCTACACCTTC. The full variable domain, its missing parts supplied by reference TRBV5-4 and TRBJ1-2, is ETGVTQSPTHLIKTRGQQVTLRCSSQSGHNTVSWYQQALGQGPQFIFQYYREEENGRGNFPPRFSGLQFPNYSSELNVNALELDDSALYLCASSLDRGWTDYGYTFGSGTRLTVV.

The CDR3 DNA sequence: TGTGCCAGCAGTTTTGGACAGTCCTACGAGCAGTACTTC. Its translation is CASSFGQSYEQYF. The rearrangement joins TRBV27 to TRBJ2-7; a weak D match, TRBD1 (6 bases). Germline values: CDR1 MNHEY, CDR2 SMNVEV (reference sequence). There are 13 residues in the CDR3. V lost 3 bases, J lost 1 base, and 7 bases lay in between.